This TCR beta chain was sequenced for a study of CD8 T cells in Susac syndrome (dated by TCRdb to the late 2010s). Background on the whole study: Among the Susac syndrome patients who were sequenced, clinically active disease was present in more than 5 and clinical remission was observed in fewer than 10. At blood withdrawal, Susac syndrome patients were either therapy-naive, taking corticosteroids (in some cases with IVIg as well), or taking IVIg alone. The study used repertoire sequencing to test whether antigen drove CD8+ T cell activation and differentiation in Susac syndrome.

The germline V gene yields SGHTA for CDR1 and FQGNSA for CDR2. Trimming takes 3 bases from V and 0 bases from J, and the germline ends sit 9 bases apart. Its CDR3 holds 14 amino acids, cysteine through phenylalanine. Only the CDR3 DNA is retained, 42 bases long and in frame from the first base. RNA was extracted using the RNeasy kit, and about 0.5 to 1 ug of the RNA was reverse transcribed with random hexamers. The immunoSEQ multiplex PCR assay, covering 54 Vbeta and 13 Jbeta segments, was used to amplify TCR beta CDR3 regions. PCR amplification bias was corrected by using a synthetic template baseline for primer optimization and computational correction. The study's processing was this. Reads were annotated to V, D and J genes according to IMGT and were analyzed with immunoSEQ Analyzer, with only productive sequences retained. To calculate clonality, Shannon entropy was normalized by log2 of the number of productive unique sequences and then subtracted from one. For each patient and control, public and private clones were evaluated among the 100 most prevalent clones. A clone was defined as Susac-specific if it was absent from the healthy and MS cohorts, from around 960 published viral clones and from other ImmuneACCESS disease sequences. The public reads were reprocessed in TCRdb via fastp at Q25 and MiXCR, keeping in-frame beta chains. Under each unique CDR3 protein, matching rows form one entry showing the most common genes and DNA. V and J calls and clone size were set by TCRdb, not the authors. Here the sample has fewer than 200,000 distinct CDR3 sequences; roughly nine tenths occur a single time. The ten biggest clones cover 0.085% to 0.1% of the sample.

High-throughput TCR beta sequencing profiled peripheral blood CD8+ and CD4+ T cells from healthy donors, Susac syndrome patients and multiple sclerosis patients. Susac syndrome patients met recently defined diagnostic criteria for definite or probable disease. Bulk CD8+ and CD4+ T cells were purified magnetically by negative isolation, whereas CD8+ TEMRA cells were enriched by FACS. Blood was collected in EDTA tubes and processed within 24 hours, with PBMCs isolated through density gradient centrifugation. PBMCs intended for TCR sequencing were cryopreserved in liquid nitrogen and were subsequently thawed in a 37 degrees C water bath. A purity of at least 90% was achieved for sorted or isolated CD4+, CD8+ and CD8+ TEMRA cells. Broad study findings and their caveats: The number of individuals in the TCR sequencing and HLA analysis was recognized as being relatively small. In patients with Susac syndrome, the CD4+ T cell repertoire showed no detectable clonal expansion.

Of note for this clonotype: The antigen this receptor binds is unknown. Base-call qualities are not available, and no considerably larger clone is one nucleotide away.

The sequence links TRBV7-2 to TRBJ2-7, with the identity of the D gene unclear. The receptor comes from a human donor with Susac syndrome. The sequencing input was CD4+ T cells from PBMCs. The DNA is TGTGCCAGCAGCTTCGGGCGGAGCTCCTACGAGCAGTACTTC. It encodes CASSFGRSSYEQYF.